The next 31 T cell receptor beta chains were all read from a single sample in a study of shared clonotypes between healthy human individuals. Measured with immunoSEQ multiplex PCR; TCRdb has only the in-frame clones, and not every one. The repertoire holds about 680,000 clones, with approximately 74% as singletons. Sequenced input: memory CD4+ T cells sorted from blood. As for subset: CD45RA-negative fraction. The origin of the receptors is a woman aged 25 to 45 in good health.

The gene calls are TRBV2 and TRBJ1-5; D gene ambiguous. CDR3 length: 14 residues. Germline CDR1 reads SNHLY; CDR2 reads FYNNEI. V was trimmed by 0 bases and J by 2 bases, leaving 5 bases between them. The CDR3 DNA is TGTGCCAGCAGTGAAGCGAGCCGCAATCAGCCCCAGCATTTT. It is translated as CASSEASRNQPQHF.

The chain has TRBV27 and TRBJ2-3; 7 bases agree with TRBD1. From germline, CDR1 is MNHEY and CDR2 SMNVEV (reference sequence). V lost 6 bases to trimming and J lost 2 bases; unmatched junction nucleotides: 11. The CDR3 is made up of 16 amino acids. The CDR3 here is CASRRDDRAYTDTQYF. CDR3 DNA: TGTGCCAGCAGGAGAGATGACAGGGCGTACACAGATACGCAGTATTTT.

The chain combines TRBV4-1 with TRBJ1-3; D is unresolved. CDR3 size: 14 residues. CDR1 and CDR2 (germline): MGHRA, YSYEKL. The V and J ends lost 0 bases and 4 bases respectively, with 7 bases between them. CDR3 residues: CASSQEGSGNTIYF. The CDR3 DNA sequence: TGCGCCAGCAGCCAAGAAGGGTCCGGAAACACCATATATTTT.

This chain connects TRBV6-5 to TRBJ2-7; a weak D match, TRBD2 (6 bases). Trimming left V 0 bases short and J 0 bases short, with 12 bases between. CDR1 and CDR2 from the germline V gene are MNHEY and SVGAGI. The CDR3 sequence is 16 residues long. CDR3 residues: CASSYSASASSYEQYF. CDR3 DNA: TGTGCCAGCAGTTACTCGGCTAGCGCAAGCTCCTACGAGCAGTACTTC.

J is TRBJ1-4 and V is TRBV9; no definite D call. Trimming stripped 1 base from V and 4 bases from J, with 8 bases between. The CDR3 is 14 amino acids. Germline V gene lookup returns CDR1 SGDLS and CDR2 YYNGEE. CDR3 sequence: CASSVSGFNEKLFF. The CDR3 DNA reads TGTGCCAGCAGCGTATCCGGGTTTAATGAAAAACTGTTTTTT.

The genes are TRBV29-1 and TRBJ2-1; D is ambiguous. The germline gives CDR1 SQVTM, CDR2 ANQGSEA. CDR3 length equals 12 residues. The V gene lost 4 bases and the J gene lost 8 bases, with 12 bases spanning the gap. The CDR3 DNA is TGCAGCGTTGTAATGAGGCGGCATGAGCAGTTCTTC. This sequence encodes CSVVMRRHEQFF.

The rearrangement uses TRBV5-1 and TRBJ1-1; D unresolved. Germline V gene sequence: CDR1 SGHRS, CDR2 YFSETQ. This CDR3 region has 13 residues. V was clipped by 3 bases and J by 1 base, with 7 bases between them. CDR3 bases: TGCGCCAGCAGCTGGTCTGGGAACACTGAAGCTTTCTTT. Protein sequence: CASSWSGNTEAFF.

This chain joins TRBV7-2 and TRBJ2-5, with 9 positions matching TRBD1. The V and J ends lost 8 bases and 4 bases, in that order; junction bases with no gene match: 2. This CDR3 is 12 amino acids long. Per the germline V gene, CDR1 is SGHTA and CDR2 is FQGNSA. CDR3 sequence: CASRDRAETQYF. CDR3 DNA sequence: TGTGCCAGCCGGGACAGGGCAGAGACCCAGTACTTC.

The J gene is TRBJ1-4, the V gene TRBV11-3; the match to TRBD1 covers 8 bases. Trimming cost V 4 bases and J 2 bases; bases outside gene matches: 6. CDR3 length equals 16 residues. CDR1 SGHNT and CDR2 YENEEA come from the germline V gene. The CDR3 nucleotides read TGTGCCAGCAGCTATCTGAGGGACAGGACTAATGAAAAACTGTTTTTT. Its protein product is CASSYLRDRTNEKLFF.

The rearrangement joins TRBV6-4 to TRBJ2-1; D possibly uses TRBD1 or TRBD2 (5 bases each). Germline CDR1 and CDR2: MRHNA and SNTAGT. The ends were cut back, 4 bases at V and 8 bases at J, with 15 bases in the middle. The CDR3 is made up of 14 amino acids. For the CDR3, the DNA is TGTGCCAGCAGTGTGGGACCTATGTCCTATGAGCAGTTCTTC. It is translated as CASSVGPMSYEQFF.

V and J are TRBV19 and TRBJ2-7, with 8 bases identical to TRBD1. The length of the CDR3 is 14 residues. Germline values: CDR1 LNHDA, CDR2 SQIVND (reference sequence). Unmatched junction bases numbered 5, after V lost 5 bases and J lost 2 bases. The CDR3 is CASSLRQGTYEQYF. The CDR3, as DNA: TGTGCCAGTAGTCTACGACAGGGGACCTACGAGCAGTACTTC.

The genes are TRBV27 and TRBJ1-4; tentative D call: TRBD1 (6 bases). V was shortened by 3 bases and J by 5 bases, with 13 bases between the two germline ends. In germline, CDR1 is MNHEY, CDR2 SMNVEV (reference sequence). This CDR3 is 15 amino acids long. The CDR3 is CASSLMGHPNEKLFF. The CDR3 coding sequence is TGTGCCAGCAGTTTGATGGGACACCCGAATGAAAAACTGTTTTTT.

The genes are TRBV5-4 and TRBJ2-1, with 12 positions matching TRBD2. This CDR3 region has 16 residues. CDR1 is SGHNT, CDR2 YYREEE, per germline (reference sequence). Trimming removed 4 bases from V and 4 bases from J; junction bases left unmatched: 6. The CDR3 DNA sequence: TGTGCCAGCAGCCCCCCGACTAGCGGGAGTTACAATGAGCAGTTCTTC. It translates to CASSPPTSGSYNEQFF.

This clone was observed a single time. The chain joins TRBV7-7 to TRBJ2-5; D remains unclear. Germline V gives CDR1 SSHAT, CDR2 FNYEAQ (reference sequence). The ends were cut back, 3 bases at V and 3 bases at J, with 11 bases in the middle. The CDR3 contains 14 residues. CDR3 amino acids: CASSFYGPKETQYF. The CDR3, as DNA: TGTGCCAGCAGCTTCTACGGTCCCAAAGAGACCCAGTACTTC.

This chain joins TRBV5-4 and TRBJ1-1; D not resolved. CDR1 is SGHNT and CDR2 is YYREEE in the germline V gene (reference sequence). The CDR3 covers 14 residues. Trimming shortened V by 0 bases and J by 1 base, and 7 bases separated the two germline ends. DNA of the CDR3: TGTGCCAGCAGCTTGGACAGCCCGAACACTGAAGCTTTCTTT. It encodes CASSLDSPNTEAFF.

The chain joins TRBV4-1 to TRBJ2-2, with unresolved D. Germline V CDR1 and CDR2: MGHRA, YSYEKL. Trimming left V 6 bases short and J 5 bases short, with 7 bases between. CDR3 size: 12 residues. CDR3 amino acids: CASRAQTGELFF. CDR3 DNA: TGCGCCAGCAGAGCGCAGACCGGGGAGCTGTTTTTT.

About this clone: A much larger clone is a single base away; this may be a read error. The identical CDR3 is also encoded by other nucleotide sequences in the sample. The chain recombines TRBV5-1 with TRBJ2-1; D is unclear. V was cut by 4 bases and J by 0 bases, with 11 bases left in between. Germline V gene lookup returns CDR1 SGHRS and CDR2 YFSETQ. This CDR3 contains 15 residues. This CDR3 is CASSPDTSSYNEQFF. In nucleotides, the CDR3 is TGCGCCAGCAGCCCCGACACGAGCTCCTACAATGAGCAGTTCTTC.

This clone showed up many times. The rearrangement uses TRBV10-1 and TRBJ2-7; D perhaps matches TRBD2 (6 bases). This CDR3 has 14 amino acids. V shed 6 bases and J shed 5 bases, with 17 bases lying between them. The germline CDR1 and CDR2 sequences are WNHNN and SYGVQD (reference sequence). CDR3 nucleotide sequence: TGCGCCAGCAGCTCCGGGACTCGAAGGGACGAGCAGTACTTC. Its protein is CASSSGTRRDEQYF.

The J gene is TRBJ2-5, the V gene TRBV19; 13 bases match TRBD2. After removal of 3 bases from V and 2 bases from J, the junction contained 9 bases not matched to a gene. Germline loops: CDR1 LNHDA, CDR2 SQIVND (reference sequence). There are 18 residues in the CDR3. The CDR3 coding sequence is TGTGCCAGTAGTATTCGAGGACTAGCGGGAGTCGGGCAAGAGACCCAGTACTTC. It codes for CASSIRGLAGVGQETQYF.

The V call is TRBV19, the J call TRBJ2-1, with TRBD1 matching over 10 bases. The CDR3 contains 16 residues. CDR1 is LNHDA and CDR2 is SQIVND in the germline V gene (reference sequence). Trimming removed 6 bases from V and 0 bases from J; junction bases left unmatched: 5. The CDR3 is CASRGQGSYSYNEQFF. For the CDR3, the DNA is TGTGCCAGTAGGGGACAGGGGTCGTACTCCTACAATGAGCAGTTCTTC.

The rearrangement links TRBV28 to TRBJ2-1; a weak D match, TRBD2 (5 bases). The V end lost 3 bases, the J end lost 5 bases, and 11 bases lay between the germline ends. Germline V gives CDR1 MDHEN, CDR2 SYDVKM. The CDR3 covers 14 residues. The CDR3 sequence: CASSLWERNNEQFF. The CDR3, as DNA: TGTGCCAGCAGTTTGTGGGAGCGGAACAATGAGCAGTTCTTC. Full variable domain (missing parts from reference TRBV28 and TRBJ2-1): DVKVTQSSRYLVKRTGEKVFLECVQDMDHENMFWYRQDPGLGLRLIYFSYDVKMKEKGDIPEGYSVSREKKERFSLILESASTNQTSMYLCASSLWERNNEQFFGPGTRLTVL.

This rearrangement joins TRBV7-9 to TRBJ2-7; possibly TRBD2 for D (6 bases). Trimming cost V 4 bases and J 2 bases, with 15 bases left between them. The CDR3 is 15 residues long. Germline loops: CDR1 SEHNR, CDR2 FQNEAQ (reference sequence). Here the CDR3 reads CASSSEGNRPYEQYF. The CDR3 region has the DNA TGTGCCAGCAGCTCGGAGGGGAATAGGCCCTACGAGCAGTACTTC.

The genes are TRBV10-3 and TRBJ2-7; D tentatively fits TRBD1 or TRBD2 (5 bases each). The CDR3 runs 16 residues. CDR1 is ENHRY and CDR2 is SYGVKD in the germline V gene. Between the trimmed V and J ends, which lost 3 bases and 3 bases, there was a span of 18 bases. The DNA for the CDR3 is TGTGCCATCAGTGACCCCACCAGGGAGAAAAGCTACGAGCAGTACTTC. This sequence encodes CAISDPTREKSYEQYF.

The chain links TRBV28 to TRBJ1-4, with no clear D. The CDR3 totals 15 residues. Looked up from germline, CDR1 is MDHEN and CDR2 is SYDVKM. V gave up 5 bases and J gave up 0 bases, with 10 bases separating them. CDR3 residues: CASSPAVATNEKLFF. The CDR3 DNA is TGTGCCAGCAGTCCCGCCGTCGCAACTAATGAAAAACTGTTTTTT.

The rearrangement joins TRBV28 to TRBJ2-7; D is unresolved. CDR3 size: 11 residues. The germline CDR1 and CDR2 sequences are MDHEN and SYDVKM. V shed 6 bases and J shed 6 bases, with 9 bases lying between them. CDR3 sequence reads: CASRLVSEQYF. The CDR3 nucleotides are TGTGCCAGCAGGCTGGTTAGCGAGCAGTACTTC. The full variable domain, its missing parts supplied by reference TRBV28 and TRBJ2-7, is DVKVTQSSRYLVKRTGEKVFLECVQDMDHENMFWYRQDPGLGLRLIYFSYDVKMKEKGDIPEGYSVSREKKERFSLILESASTNQTSMYLCASRLVSEQYFGPGTRLTVT.

The genes are TRBV19 and TRBJ1-3; D unclear. V dropped 3 bases and J dropped 0 bases, with 6 bases sitting between them. The CDR3 has 14 amino acids. Germline CDR1 and CDR2: LNHDA and SQIVND (reference sequence). The CDR3 loop is CASSIRRSGNTIYF. The DNA for the CDR3 is TGTGCCAGTAGTATCAGGCGCTCTGGAAACACCATATATTTT.

The chain combines TRBV11-1 with TRBJ2-5, with no clear D. This CDR3 has 13 residues. Germline CDR1 reads SGHAT; CDR2 reads FQDESV (reference sequence). The V gene lost 3 bases and the J gene lost 2 bases, with 7 bases spanning the gap. The chain's CDR3 is CASSLSVQETQYF. CDR3 in DNA: TGTGCCAGCAGCTTGTCGGTTCAAGAGACCCAGTACTTC.

The J gene is TRBJ1-5, the V gene TRBV28, with unresolved D. The germline gives CDR1 MDHEN, CDR2 SYDVKM. Trimming pared 6 bases from V and 0 bases from J, leaving 9 bases between. The CDR3 totals 14 residues. CDR3 nucleotides: TGTGCCAGCAGGGGAGTTTATAGCAATCAGCCCCAGCATTTT. This translates into CASRGVYSNQPQHF.

To note about this clone: Other DNA sequences within the sample encode an identical CDR3. The rearrangement uses TRBV6-1 and TRBJ1-1; D is unresolved. This CDR3 has 13 residues. Trimming stripped 7 bases from V and 2 bases from J, with 11 bases between. CDR1 and CDR2 (germline): MNHNS, SASEGT. This CDR3 is CASILTGNTEAFF. In DNA form, the CDR3 reads TGTGCCAGCATTCTCACGGGAAACACTGAAGCTTTCTTT.

The J gene is TRBJ2-7, the V gene TRBV2, with D uncertain. The CDR3 is made up of 11 amino acids. CDR1 and CDR2 from the germline V gene are SNHLY and FYNNEI. The V end lost 6 bases, the J end lost 11 bases, and 14 bases lay between the germline ends. CDR3 in DNA: TGTGCCAGCAGCCCCGCGGCGGAAAAGTACTTC. Encoded protein: CASSPAAEKYF.

V and J are TRBV2 and TRBJ2-2; TRBD2 agrees at 12 bases. CDR1 is SNHLY and CDR2 is FYNNEI in the germline V gene. After removal of 4 bases from V and 5 bases from J, the junction contained 2 bases not matched to a gene. The CDR3 contains 15 residues. The CDR3 reads CASSVGTSGTGELFF. CDR3 nucleotide sequence: TGTGCCAGCAGTGTAGGGACTAGCGGGACCGGGGAGCTGTTTTTT.